This TCR beta chain stems from a study of STAT5B mutations in CD4+ large granular lymphocyte leukemia. Sequencing was at survey level. Here immunoSEQ multiplex PCR was the method, and the copy in TCRdb shows in-frame clones only, minus some. The data show tens of thousands of clones, approximately 71% seen once. Turning to this clone: Antigen unknown.

This CDR3 is built from 16 residues. The V segment lost 0 bases and the J segment 5 bases; nucleotides outside the gene matches: 7. In germline, CDR1 is ENHRY, CDR2 SYGVKD. Regarding the study as a whole: No patients shared main leukemic clonotypes, though roughly 25% appeared at low frequency elsewhere. Compared with healthy controls (2/35), patient top clones favored TRBV06 (8/27).

This clonotype was sampled from a human donor in good health. The V call is TRBV10-3, the J call TRBJ2-5, with 9 bases lining up with TRBD2. Sequencing used CD4+ T cells from blood buffy coats. In nucleotides, the CDR3 is TGTGCCATCAGTGAGTCGACAGCGGGGGGTTTTGAGACCCAGTACTTC. It specifies CAISESTAGGFETQYF.